The clone carrying this T cell receptor (beta chain) was seen ten or more times. The CDR3 contains 17 residues. The germline gives CDR1 SGHRS, CDR2 YFSETQ. The V gene end was trimmed by 3 bases and the J gene end by 0 bases; junction bases not matched to a gene: 4. The data stem from a study of human T cells and chemical hapten exposure. Time point given: healthy volunteer bleed at 6 weeks. Whole blood that had not been fractionated was the source of extracted total RNA. The library tagged each cDNA molecule with unique molecular identifiers. As originally analysed: With a range of roughly 23,224 to 690,600, the median per sample was around 96,000 TCRs. TCRdb processed the RACE reads anew with MiXCR; each CDR3 protein has one entry. TCRdb's processing, not the study's, gives the V and J calls here. The data contain around 70,000 distinct CDR3 sequences, roughly 6.1% of them seen just once; the ten biggest clones take up 3.4%.

Input material: whole blood. The V gene is TRBV5-1, the J gene TRBJ2-3; 13 bases are a match to TRBD2. This clonotype was sampled from a female donor in good health. Some clones in this sample may be carry-over from other donors' samples. For the CDR3, the DNA is TGCGCCAGCAGCTCCGGGACTAGCGGGGCGAGCACAGATACGCAGTATTTT. Encoded protein: CASSSGTSGASTDTQYF.